These 17 T cell receptor beta chains came from one sample sequenced in a study of tumor-infiltrating lymphocytes in primary liver carcinoma. The roughly 17-32 mg bulk tissue piece was not sorted before simultaneous RNA and DNA extraction. The input was around 0.5 ug total RNA; TCR beta cDNA was made from it with a constant-region primer. Researchers made the TCR beta libraries by running three nested multiplex PCR rounds with slightly modified ARM-PCR. With TRBV1-TRBV30 forward primers and a C-beta reverse primer, the first two PCR rounds were run for roughly 10 cycles each. In TCRdb, the multiplex PCR reads were re-called with MiXCR into one record per CDR3 protein. This sample has under 90,000 distinct CDR3 sequences, with around 70% found just once. Specimen: liver tumor tissue from sampling region 1. Subset here: tumor region T1, superior pole. Receptor source: a man aged 35 to 55 with primary liver carcinoma and hepatitis B virus infection.

With respect to this clonotype: Mismatch with germline at one junction end may stem from a read error. The chain joins TRBV5-4 to TRBJ2-5; 12 bases agree with TRBD2. Looked up from germline, CDR1 is SGHNT and CDR2 is YYREEE (reference sequence). The CDR3 length is 16 residues. CDR3 in amino acids: CASSSTTSGSGDTQYF. CDR3 DNA: TGTGCCAGCAGCTCTACGACTAGCGGGAGTGGAGATACCCAATACTTC. Full variable domain (rest looked up from reference TRBV5-4 and TRBJ2-5): ETGVTQSPTHLIKTRGQQVTLRCSSQSGHNTVSWYQQALGQGPQFIFQYYREEENGRGNFPPRFSGLQFPNYSSELNVNALELDDSALYLCASSSTTSGSGDTQYFGPGTRLLVL.

A word on this clonotype: Germline is not matched at one junction end, which may reflect a read error. This rearrangement joins TRBV4-2 to TRBJ2-7; 10 nucleotides agree with TRBD2. The CDR3 spans 17 residues. Germline lookup yields CDR1 LGHNA and CDR2 YNFKEQ. CDR3 region: CACSQDSCSGGSYEQYF. The DNA for the CDR3 is TGTGCCTGCAGCCAAGATAGTTGTAGCGGGGGGTCCTACGAGCAGTACTTC.

This clonotype was seen a handful of times. Written as DNA, the CDR3 is TGTGCCAGCAGCGAGGGGGGCTCCTACAATGAGCAGTTCTTC. This encodes CASSEGGSYNEQFF. The chain is built from TRBV7-2 and TRBJ2-1; TRBD1 or TRBD2 may be the D gene (6 bases each). The V gene lost 5 bases and the J gene lost 0 bases, with 8 bases spanning the gap. This CDR3 region has 14 residues. CDR1 SGHTA and CDR2 FQGNSA come from the germline V gene.

Concerning this clonotype itself: One junction end does not reproduce the germline sequence, and a read error may be involved. The chain has TRBV6-5 and TRBJ2-2; 7 bases are shared with TRBD2. The CDR3 has 15 amino acids. In germline, CDR1 is MNHEY, CDR2 SVGAGI. The DNA for the CDR3 is TGTGCCATCAGTTACGCGGGAGATGGCACCGGGGAGCCGTTTTTC. It specifies CAISYAGDGTGEPFF.

A note on this clonotype: The junction departs from germline at one end; a sequencing error may be responsible. This chain uses TRBV7-9 with TRBJ2-7; 7 nucleotides line up with TRBD2. Germline assignment: CDR1 SEHNR and CDR2 FQNEAQ (reference sequence). The CDR3 is made up of 15 amino acids. The CDR3 nucleotides are TGTGCCAGCATCTTCTACGGCGGGGGTACCTACGAGCAATACTTC. Translating gives CASIFYGGGTYEQYF.

The rearrangement joins TRBV13 to TRBJ2-7; D uncertain. Germline values: CDR1 PRHDT, CDR2 FYEKMQ (reference sequence). V was cut by 5 bases and J by 8 bases, with 13 bases left in between. The CDR3 runs to 12 residues. The CDR3: CASSILKNKQYF. The DNA of the CDR3 is TGTGCCAGCAGCATACTGAAGAATAAGCAGTACTTC.

The genes are TRBV29-1 and TRBJ2-1, with D possibly being TRBD2 (6 bases). The CDR3 has 14 residues. Germline CDR1 SQVTM, CDR2 ANQGSEA. V was shortened by 7 bases and J by 7 bases, with 20 bases between the two germline ends. CDR3 sequence reads: CSAGAIGRSNEQFF. In DNA form, the CDR3 reads TGCAGCGCTGGGGCTATCGGGAGATCAAATGAGCAGTTCTTC.

Note on this clonotype: It may be a read error: a sequence one base away is much more abundant. The chain has TRBV25-1 and TRBJ2-7; D remains ambiguous. The CDR3 runs 12 residues. Germline values: CDR1 MGHDK, CDR2 SYGVNS. DNA for the CDR3: TGTGCCAGCAGTAAATACTCCTACGAGCAGTACTTC. Protein: CASSKYSYEQYF.

Comment on this clonotype: This may arise from a read error, as a much more abundant clone is one base away. V gene TRBV24-1 combines with J gene TRBJ2-3, with TRBD2 matching over 10 bases. The CDR3 spans 16 residues. Trimming at V came to 5 bases and at J to 7 bases, leaving 11 bases not matched to a gene. Per germline, CDR1 KGHDR and CDR2 SFDVKD. The DNA for the CDR3 is TGTGCCACCAGTGGTCTAGCGGGAGCGGCGACAAATACGCAGTATTTT. It specifies CATSGLAGAATNTQYF.

The chain uses TRBV2 and TRBJ2-5; tentatively, D is TRBD1 or TRBD2 (6 bases each). Trimming cost V 8 bases and J 4 bases, with 23 bases left between them. Per germline, CDR1 SNHLY and CDR2 FYNNEI. This CDR3 region has 16 residues. In DNA, the CDR3 is TGTGCCAGCGTCTCTTCCCGGGGGCAGGGTGGAGAGACCCAGTACTTC. It translates to CASVSSRGQGGETQYF. Together with reference TRBV2 and TRBJ2-5, the CDR3 gives the full variable domain: EPEVTQTPSHQVTQMGQEVILRCVPISNHLYFYWYRQILGQKVEFLVSFYNNEISEKSEIFDDQFSVERPDGSNFTLKIRSTKLEDSAMYFCASVSSRGQGGETQYFGPGTRLLVL.

Relative to its sample, this clonotype is large. This chain uses TRBV6-5 with TRBJ2-3; 8 nucleotides agree with TRBD1. J was trimmed by 6 bases and V by 6 bases; bases with no gene match: 11. The CDR3 runs to 15 residues. The germline CDR1 and CDR2 sequences are MNHEY and SVGAGI. The CDR3 sequence: CASRPGTGNYDTQYF. The CDR3 nucleotides read TGTGCCAGCAGACCCGGGACAGGCAATTACGATACGCAGTATTTT.

Turning to this clonotype: A read error may be the cause here, since a much bigger clone is one base away. The chain combines TRBV7-9 with TRBJ2-1; D may be TRBD1 (5 bases). Germline assignment: CDR1 SEHNR and CDR2 FQNEAQ (reference sequence). CDR3 length: 12 residues. The V and J ends lost 8 bases and 16 bases respectively, with 21 bases between them. CDR3 nucleotide sequence: TGTGCCAGCCAACAACGGTCTGGGGCGAAATTCTTC. Protein: CASQQRSGAKFF. The whole variable domain, filled in from reference TRBV7-9 and TRBJ2-1, reads DTGVSQNPRHKITKRGQNVTFRCDPISEHNRLYWYRQTLGQGPEFLTYFQNEAQLEKSRLLSDRFSAERPKGSFSTLEIQRTEQGDSAMYLCASQQRSGAKFFGPGTRLTVL.

A remark on this clonotype: The junction and the germline gene differ at one end; a read error may be behind it. The J gene is TRBJ2-3, the V gene TRBV12-3 or TRBV12-4; D remains unclear. This CDR3 has 15 residues. The CDR3 DNA follows: TGTGCCAGCACCCAGGTAGCAGGCGCCACAGATATGCAGTATTTT. Its translation is CASTQVAGATDMQYF.

The chain recombines TRBV5-1 with TRBJ2-7, with D uncertain. V was clipped by 4 bases and J by 1 base, with 3 bases between them. The length of the CDR3 is 11 residues. Germline CDR1 is SGHRS and CDR2 is YFSETQ. CDR3 in DNA: TGCGCCAGCAGCCCATCCTACGAGCAGTACTTC. Its protein product is CASSPSYEQYF. The full variable domain, with the rest looked up from reference TRBV5-1 and TRBJ2-7, is KAGVTQTPRYLIKTRGQQVTLSCSPISGHRSVSWYQQTPGQGLQFLFEYFSETQRNKGNFPGRFSGRQFSNSRSEMNVSTLELGDSALYLCASSPSYEQYFGPGTRLTVT.

This rearrangement joins TRBV10-1 to TRBJ1-2; D not resolved. This CDR3 is 13 amino acids long. CDR1 and CDR2 from the germline V gene are WNHNN and SYGVQD (reference sequence). The CDR3 nucleotides read TGCATCAGCAGTCCCCTCCCCGGATACGGCTACACCTTC. Residues: CISSPLPGYGYTF.

About this clonotype: At one end, the junction sequence differs from germline, possibly due to a read error. The chain combines TRBV11-2 with TRBJ2-3; 11 bases match TRBD1. There are 15 residues in the CDR3. Germline V gene data show CDR1 as SGHAT and CDR2 as FQNNGV. CDR3 sequence: CVSNSRTGGMDTQYF. The CDR3 nucleotides are TGTGTCAGCAACTCCCGGACAGGGGGCATGGATACGCAGTATTTT.

Concerning this clonotype: At one end, the junction sequence differs from germline, possibly due to a read error. The chain has TRBV11-1 and TRBJ2-1; no definite D call. Germline V lookup: CDR1 SGHAT, CDR2 FQDESV (reference sequence). The length of the CDR3 is 16 residues. CDR3 protein: CGSSRLLGSGYNEQFF. CDR3 in DNA: TGTGGCAGCAGCCGCCTACTGGGAAGTGGGTACAATGAGCAGTTCTTC. The variable domain in full, completed from reference TRBV11-1 and TRBJ2-1, reads EAEVAQSPRYKITEKSQAVAFWCDPISGHATLYWYRQILGQGPELLVQFQDESVVDDSQLPKDRFSAERLKGVDSTLKIQPAELGDSAMYLCGSSRLLGSGYNEQFFGPGTRLTVL.